This T cell receptor (beta chain) is drawn from a study of T cell repertoires in cytomegalovirus infection. Study as a whole: Carrying CMV and the relevant HLA type showed in public TCR beta signatures.

Study outcomes and limitations: CMV-specific TCR beta clonotypes restricted by HLA-C dominated the ex vivo response. Individuals carrying CMV plus the relevant HLA were identified by cumulative frequency of public TCR beta families.

TCRdb analysed the reads with MiXCR anew, one entry per CDR3 protein. The table includes fewer than 300,000 distinct CDR3 sequences, about 25% detected once. Comment on this clonotype: The antigen remains unidentified.

Material for sequencing was PBMCs. This TCR was sampled from a human donor in good health (CMV status not recorded). Some clones in this sample may be carry-over from other donors' samples.

The chain's CDR3 is CASSLEVQFGYTF. The DNA of the CDR3 is TGTGCCAGCAGCTTAGAAGTTCAGTTTGGCTACACCTTC. The chain has TRBV7-2 and TRBJ1-2; D not resolved. The germline CDR1 and CDR2 sequences are SGHTA and FQGNSA. Trimming pared 1 base from V and 7 bases from J, leaving 10 bases between. The CDR3 runs to 13 residues. The complete variable domain, with remaining parts taken from reference TRBV7-2 and TRBJ1-2, reads GAGVSQSPSNKVTEKGKDVELRCDPISGHTALYWYRQSLGQGLEFLIYFQGNSAPDKSGLPSDRFSAERTGGSVSTLTIQRTQQEDSAVYLCASSLEVQFGYTFGSGTRLTVV.